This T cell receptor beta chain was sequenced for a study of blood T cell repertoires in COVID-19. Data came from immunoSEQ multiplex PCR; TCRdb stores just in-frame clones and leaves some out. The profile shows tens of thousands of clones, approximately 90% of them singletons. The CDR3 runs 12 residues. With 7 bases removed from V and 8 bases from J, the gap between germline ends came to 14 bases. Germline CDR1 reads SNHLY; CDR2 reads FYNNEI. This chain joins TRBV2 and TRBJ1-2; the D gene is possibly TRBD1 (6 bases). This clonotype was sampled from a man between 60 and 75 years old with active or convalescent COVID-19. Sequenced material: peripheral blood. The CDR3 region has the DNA TGTGCCAGCAAGAGGGCAGGGGAAGGCTACACCTTC. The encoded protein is CASKRAGEGYTF.